This T cell receptor (beta chain) was captured in a study of cytomegalovirus exposure and HLA in healthy donors. Study background: An earlier analysis identified 100 million to 130 million unique TCR beta sequences in about 190 million T cells.

For this clone: What it recognizes is unknown.

This CDR3 is 14 amino acids long. The V segment lost 4 bases and the J segment 4 bases; nucleotides outside the gene matches: 6. Germline loops: CDR1 SGHDT, CDR2 YYEEEE. PCR primers comprised 60 Vbeta and 13 Jbeta primers. TCRdb's table, derived via immunoSEQ multiplex PCR, lists solely in-frame clones and lacks some. The sample lists some 140,000 clones, approximately 77% occurring once. Study results and limitations: In an earlier analysis, productive rearrangement rates for most beta V segments clustered near 87% or 30%. Cytomegalovirus status was reportedly diagnosed by the classifier with high specificity and sensitivity.

The clonotype originates from an older woman in good health and CMV-seronegative. The sequencing sample was made of PBMCs. This chain joins TRBV5-6 and TRBJ1-2; 8 bases are shared with TRBD1. The CDR3 here is CASSQGARVYGYTF. CDR3 coding DNA: TGTGCCAGCAGCCAGGGGGCGCGGGTCTATGGCTACACCTTC.